The 18 T cell receptor beta chains presented below share a single source sample, sequenced in a study of CD8 T cells in ankylosing spondylitis. Whole-study findings and limits: Characteristic, it appeared, of ankylosing spondylitis blood was a TCR beta motif of eight highly homologous variants.

No cognate antigen is known for these TCRs. TCRdb re-called the 5' RACE reads through MiXCR, storing one row per CDR3 protein. Among 450,000 or so distinct CDR3 sequences listed, 26% were seen once. Sequencing was performed on blood, either unsorted or a sorted T cell fraction (not recorded which). The receptors stem from a male donor with ankylosing spondylitis.

The J gene is TRBJ1-4, the V gene TRBV20-1; D remains ambiguous. Trimming stripped 6 bases from V and 8 bases from J, with 22 bases between. The CDR3 contains 15 residues. CDR1 and CDR2 (germline): DFQATT, SNEGSKA (reference sequence). The CDR3 region is CSAASLGSSYEKLFF. In DNA, the CDR3 is TGCAGTGCCGCATCATTGGGGAGCTCTTACGAAAAACTGTTTTTT.

Points on this clonotype: One end of the junction varies from germline; a read error may be responsible. The chain combines TRBV3-1 with TRBJ2-1; D possibly matches TRBD1 or TRBD2 (5 bases each). Germline CDR1 is LGHDT and CDR2 is YNNKEL (reference sequence). The CDR3 contains 19 residues. The CDR3 coding sequence is TGTGCCTGCAGCCCCGCCCTTGGTATGGCGGAGGACACCTACAATGAGCAGTTCTTC. Protein product: CACSPALGMAEDTYNEQFF.

The rearrangement uses TRBV20-1 and TRBJ1-4; no firm D call. The V end was cut by 6 bases, the J end by 4 bases, with 9 bases between. This CDR3 contains 12 residues. Germline loops: CDR1 DFQATT, CDR2 SNEGSKA (reference sequence). CDR3 loop: CSAPWDNEKLFF. The CDR3 DNA follows: TGCAGTGCCCCTTGGGATAATGAAAAACTGTTTTTT.

This clonotype was picked up a small number of times. This chain connects TRBV5-1 to TRBJ2-1; TRBD2 matches 11 bases. The CDR3 has 15 residues. Trimming cost V 4 bases and J 9 bases; bases outside gene matches: 9. The germline CDR1 and CDR2 sequences are SGHRS and YFSETQ. For the CDR3, the DNA is TGCGCCAGCAGCCAAGGGACTAGCGGTACAATTGAGCAGTTCTTC. Its translation: CASSQGTSGTIEQFF.

This chain joins TRBV6-2 or TRBV6-3 and TRBJ2-3; D gene ambiguous. The CDR3 has 14 amino acids. Looked up from germline, CDR1 is MNHEY and CDR2 is SVGEGT. V was clipped by 0 bases and J by 2 bases, with 6 bases between them. This CDR3 reads CASSYSGNTDTQYF. As DNA, the CDR3 is TGTGCCAGCAGTTACTCGGGAAACACAGATACGCAGTATTTT.

This chain connects TRBV6-6 to TRBJ2-7; D gene unclear. This CDR3 is built from 13 residues. The V gene's germline CDR1 is MNHNY and CDR2 SVGAGI (reference sequence). V was shortened by 2 bases and J by 1 base, with 6 bases between the two germline ends. The CDR3 reads CASSYPDSYEQYF. The CDR3 bases are TGTGCCAGCAGTTACCCAGATTCCTACGAGCAGTACTTC.

A few counts support this clonotype. CDR3 loop: CASSLALAGGTEQFF. CDR3 nucleotide sequence: TGTGCCAGCAGCTTAGCGCTAGCGGGAGGGACTGAGCAGTTCTTC. The V gene is TRBV7-8, the J gene TRBJ2-1; 12 positions match TRBD2. CDR3 length: 15 amino acids. Germline loops: CDR1 SGHVS, CDR2 FQNEAQ. J gave up 9 bases and V 0 bases, and 3 bases lay outside the gene matches.

Only a few counts were recorded for this clonotype. V usage is TRBV10-3 and J usage is TRBJ2-7, with D possibly matching TRBD2 (5 bases). The germline CDR1 and CDR2 sequences are ENHRY and SYGVKD. CDR3 length: 14 residues. The germline V and J ends were trimmed by 0 bases and 1 base, with 7 bases remaining between them. For the CDR3, the DNA is TGTGCCATCAGTGAGTCGGACTTTTCCTACGAGCAGTACTTC. It encodes CAISESDFSYEQYF.

The rearrangement links TRBV29-1 to TRBJ1-1; possible D gene TRBD1, 5 bases. CDR3 length: 15 residues. Trimming left V 2 bases short and J 3 bases short, with 16 bases between. Germline CDR1 is SQVTM and CDR2 is ANQGSEA. CDR3 nucleotides: TGCAGCGTTGAACCCGGACGGGGGGGTTACACTGAAGCTTTCTTT. As protein: CSVEPGRGGYTEAFF.

This clonotype has just a few counts. V usage is TRBV3-1 and J usage is TRBJ2-2; D is unresolved. CDR3 length: 13 amino acids. Germline CDR1 and CDR2: LGHDT and YNNKEL (reference sequence). V lost 0 bases to trimming and J lost 7 bases, with 6 bases between them. The CDR3 coding sequence is TGTGCCAGCAGCCAAGAGGACGTCGGGGAGCTGTTTTTT. Its protein is CASSQEDVGELFF.

This clonotype was found a few times. The chain recombines TRBV10-3 with TRBJ2-1, with 16 nucleotides matching TRBD2. Germline CDR1 ENHRY, CDR2 SYGVKD. Trimming cost V 6 bases and J 10 bases; bases outside gene matches: 6. The CDR3 totals 15 residues. The DNA of the CDR3 is TGTGCCATCAGGGGACTAGCGGGAGGGCCCGGGGAGCAGTTCTTC. Translation gives CAIRGLAGGPGEQFF.

This clonotype turned up a few times. The DNA of the CDR3 is TGCAGCGTCTCCAAGACAGGGGGTATAGATTCACCCCTCCACTTT. Its protein is CSVSKTGGIDSPLHF. The J gene is TRBJ1-6, the V gene TRBV29-1; the match to TRBD1 covers 9 bases. With V trimmed by 6 bases and J by 8 bases, 11 bases remained unmatched. From germline, CDR1 is SQVTM and CDR2 ANQGSEA. The CDR3 loop spans 15 amino acids.

The chain joins TRBV20-1 to TRBJ2-3; TRBD2 matches at 7 bases. From germline, CDR1 is DFQATT and CDR2 SNEGSKA (reference sequence). This CDR3 is 14 amino acids long. V was clipped by 3 bases and J by 1 base; unmatched bases: 4. The CDR3 is CSASLAVGTDTQYF. The CDR3 DNA sequence: TGCAGTGCTAGCCTAGCGGTAGGCACAGATACGCAGTATTTT.

The chain employs TRBV20-1 and TRBJ1-1; 12 bases align to TRBD1. The CDR3 is 15 residues long. V gave up 6 bases and J gave up 5 bases; unmatched junction bases: 10. The germline V gene has CDR1 DFQATT and CDR2 SNEGSKA (reference sequence). CDR3 coding DNA: TGCAGTGCCCCCGGGACAGGGGGCGCCGGGACTGAAGCTTTCTTT. Translated: CSAPGTGGAGTEAFF.

The V gene is TRBV29-1, the J gene TRBJ2-7, with 12 nucleotides matching TRBD2. The V gene's germline CDR1 is SQVTM and CDR2 ANQGSEA. Losses at the gene ends were 6 bases for V and 8 bases for J; bases not matched to a gene: 5. This CDR3 is 12 amino acids long. In DNA form, the CDR3 reads TGCAGCGTCCAGACTAGCGGGAGACAGCAGTACTTC. Amino acids: CSVQTSGRQQYF.

The CDR3 nucleotides read TGTGCCAGCAGTACTACAGGGGAAGCCTACGAGCAGTACTTC. Protein: CASSTTGEAYEQYF. V usage is TRBV12-3 or TRBV12-4 and J usage is TRBJ2-7; 7 bases map to TRBD1. Losses at the gene ends were 5 bases for V and 2 bases for J; bases not matched to a gene: 6. The CDR3 is 14 residues long.

The chain combines TRBV20-1 with TRBJ1-6, with D unclear. The germline gives CDR1 DFQATT, CDR2 SNEGSKA (reference sequence). V dropped 3 bases and J dropped 1 base, with 13 bases sitting between them. The CDR3 is made up of 16 amino acids. CDR3 sequence: CSASEWEDSYNSPLHF. The CDR3 nucleotides read TGCAGTGCTAGTGAATGGGAGGATTCCTATAATTCACCCCTCCACTTT.

This clonotype has just a few counts. The rearrangement uses TRBV5-1 and TRBJ1-4; TRBD1 aligns across 9 bases. The germline V gene has CDR1 SGHRS and CDR2 YFSETQ. The trim removed 2 bases at V and 8 bases at J, leaving 4 bases unmatched. The CDR3 runs 14 residues. CDR3 nucleotides: TGCGCCAGCAGCTTCGGGACAGGGAGGGAAAAACTGTTTTTT. As protein: CASSFGTGREKLFF.